This TCR beta chain originates from a study of shared clonotypes between healthy human individuals. Study in general: A donor's plate count was three for CD4 naive and three for CD4 memory; CD8 naive had two and CD8 memory one. Study results and limitations: Sequencing depth was a factor that was expected to affect clonotype sharing among donors. On the whole, naive subsets had larger estimated richness than memory subsets had.

Naive CD8 cells comprised CD45RO-negative, CCR7-positively selected cells, excluding terminally differentiated effector memory CD45RA+ cells. As for this clone: Antigen: not known.

TCRdb keeps only in-frame clones here, not all; method: immunoSEQ multiplex PCR. The sample consists of 2 million to 2.5 million clones, about 95% of them appearing once. Sequences were obtained from naive CD8+ T cells sorted from blood. This receptor was taken from a man younger than 35 in good health.

CDR3 in DNA: TGTGCCAGCAGTGGGACTAGCGGGGAGAGCTCTGGGGCCAACGTCCTGACTTTC. This sequence encodes CASSGTSGESSGANVLTF. The V and J genes are TRBV2 and TRBJ2-6, with 12 positions matching TRBD2. V shed 4 bases and J 0 bases; nucleotides not matched to a gene: 4. This CDR3 is built from 18 residues. CDR1 is SNHLY, CDR2 FYNNEI, per germline.